The 21 T cell receptor beta chains below were found in one sample sequenced in a study of cytomegalovirus exposure and HLA in healthy donors. A multiplex PCR was run with 60 Vbeta primers and 13 Jbeta primers. TCRdb keeps only in-frame clones here, not all; method: immunoSEQ multiplex PCR. The sample contains about 160,000 clones, about 75% of which appear only once. Sequenced: PBMCs. The source of these receptors is a woman aged 45-59 years in good health and CMV-seropositive.

The chain links TRBV4-2 to TRBJ2-7; possible D gene TRBD1, 5 bases. Trimming shortened V by 0 bases and J by 3 bases, and 12 bases separated the two germline ends. Germline V gene data show CDR1 as LGHNA and CDR2 as YNFKEQ. The CDR3 contains 15 residues. CDR3 sequence: CASSQDRRTSYEQYF. DNA of the CDR3: TGTGCCAGCAGCCAAGATCGCAGGACAAGCTACGAGCAGTACTTC.

The gene calls are TRBV7-2 and TRBJ2-1; unclear D gene. Trimming removed 5 bases at V and 0 bases at J, with 8 bases between. The CDR3 sequence is 14 residues long. Germline V CDR1 and CDR2: SGHTA, FQGNSA. CDR3 sequence reads: CASSHTSSYNEQFF. CDR3 sequence (DNA): TGTGCCAGCAGCCATACAAGCTCCTACAATGAGCAGTTCTTC.

The V and J genes are TRBV6-1 and TRBJ2-7; 10 bases fit TRBD1. The V gene's germline CDR1 is MNHNS and CDR2 SASEGT. The CDR3 loop spans 15 amino acids. The V gene end was trimmed by 1 base and the J gene end by 2 bases; junction bases not matched to a gene: 2. The CDR3: CASSEGQGAAYEQYF. The CDR3 coding sequence is TGTGCCAGCAGTGAAGGACAGGGGGCTGCCTACGAGCAGTACTTC.

This clone was seen a few times. The gene calls are TRBV10-2 and TRBJ2-2, with 10 bases identical to TRBD1. The CDR3 has 14 residues. Trimming took 2 bases from V and 7 from J; bases not matched to a gene: 1. Germline V CDR1 and CDR2: WSHSY, SAAADI. CDR3 amino acids: CASSEGQGGGELFF. CDR3 nucleotide sequence: TGCGCCAGCAGTGAGGGACAGGGGGGCGGGGAGCTGTTTTTT.

The chain has TRBV2 and TRBJ2-2, with 8 bases lining up with TRBD2. V was pared by 9 bases and J by 1 base, with 4 bases of the junction left unmatched. The V gene's germline CDR1 is SNHLY and CDR2 FYNNEI. This CDR3 is 14 amino acids long. This CDR3 reads CASVAGMNTGELFF. CDR3 bases: TGTGCCAGTGTAGCGGGAATGAACACCGGGGAGCTGTTTTTT.

This chain links TRBV5-4 with TRBJ2-7; possibly TRBD2 for D (5 bases). The germline gives CDR1 SGHNT, CDR2 YYREEE (reference sequence). The CDR3 covers 14 residues. V lost 4 bases and J lost 1, with 12 bases in between. The CDR3 spells CASSPQEASYEQYF. The CDR3 DNA sequence: TGTGCCAGCAGCCCCCAGGAGGCTTCCTACGAGCAGTACTTC.

V and J are TRBV7-8 and TRBJ2-5, with a tentative D call TRBD2 (6 bases). The CDR3 contains 14 residues. Germline CDR1 is SGHVS and CDR2 is FQNEAQ. The germline V and J ends were trimmed by 2 bases and 4 bases, with 11 bases remaining between them. This CDR3 reads CASSLYVGGETQYF. In DNA, the CDR3 is TGTGCCAGCAGCTTATATGTGGGGGGAGAGACCCAGTACTTC.

V is TRBV2 and J is TRBJ1-5; TRBD1 agrees at 7 bases. Unmatched junction bases numbered 11, after V lost 6 bases and J lost 3 bases. The CDR3 totals 16 residues. CDR1 SNHLY and CDR2 FYNNEI come from the germline V gene. The CDR3 loop reads CASSPLATGFNQPQHF. For the CDR3, the DNA is TGTGCCAGCAGCCCACTCGCGACAGGGTTCAATCAGCCCCAGCATTTT.

V gene TRBV5-1 combines with J gene TRBJ2-2; D is unclear. This CDR3 comprises 16 residues. The V gene lost 0 bases and the J gene lost 5 bases, with 14 bases spanning the gap. Germline CDR1 and CDR2: SGHRS and YFSETQ. The CDR3 region is CASSLDGGRTTGELFF. The CDR3 nucleotides read TGCGCCAGCAGCTTGGACGGCGGCAGAACGACCGGGGAGCTGTTTTTT.

This rearrangement joins TRBV2 to TRBJ1-2; 9 nucleotides match TRBD1. CDR3 length: 13 amino acids. Germline values: CDR1 SNHLY, CDR2 FYNNEI. J was trimmed by 8 bases and V by 6 bases; bases with no gene match: 7. In nucleotides, the CDR3 is TGTGCCAGCAGGGACCGGGACAGGGCCGGCTACACCTTC. Protein sequence: CASRDRDRAGYTF.

This clone turned up a few times. The rearrangement joins TRBV19 to TRBJ2-2, with TRBD1 identical over 7 bases. Germline-derived CDR1 and CDR2 are LNHDA and SQIVND (reference sequence). With V trimmed by 9 bases and J by 11 bases, 3 bases remained unmatched. This CDR3 contains 10 residues. The CDR3, as DNA: TGTGCCAGATACAGGGGAGAGCTGTTTTTT. Translation gives CARYRGELFF. Full variable domain (missing parts from reference TRBV19 and TRBJ2-2): DGGITQSPKYLFRKEGQNVTLSCEQNLNHDAMYWYRQDPGQGLRLIYYSQIVNDFQKGDIAEGYSVSREKKESFPLTVTSAQKNPTAFYLCARYRGELFFGEGSRLTVL.

The chain employs TRBV5-1 and TRBJ2-2, with TRBD1 matching over 7 bases. The CDR3 sequence is 15 residues long. Germline V gene data show CDR1 as SGHRS and CDR2 as YFSETQ. V gave up 1 base and J gave up 1 base; unmatched junction bases: 1. The CDR3 region is CASSLRTGNTGELFF. DNA for the CDR3: TGCGCCAGCAGCTTGCGGACAGGGAACACCGGGGAGCTGTTTTTT.

The chain recombines TRBV19 with TRBJ2-2; 11 nucleotides align to TRBD2. Germline trimming cut 6 bases from V and 2 bases from J; bases unmatched to any gene: 5. The CDR3 covers 16 residues. Germline CDR1 LNHDA, CDR2 SQIVND (reference sequence). DNA for the CDR3: TGTGCCAGTAGAAATCTAGCGGGGGGAAACACCGGGGAGCTGTTTTTT. Its protein product is CASRNLAGGNTGELFF. Full variable domain (missing parts from reference TRBV19 and TRBJ2-2): DGGITQSPKYLFRKEGQNVTLSCEQNLNHDAMYWYRQDPGQGLRLIYYSQIVNDFQKGDIAEGYSVSREKKESFPLTVTSAQKNPTAFYLCASRNLAGGNTGELFFGEGSRLTVL.

J is TRBJ2-5 and V is TRBV6-5, with no clear D. The V end was cut by 7 bases, the J end by 0 bases, with 9 bases between. The CDR3 has 13 amino acids. Germline lookup yields CDR1 MNHEY and CDR2 SVGAGI. The CDR3 DNA reads TGTGCCAGCAAGGAGCCGTACCAAGAGACCCAGTACTTC. This gives the protein CASKEPYQETQYF.

The chain recombines TRBV6-5 with TRBJ2-7; the match to TRBD1 covers 7 bases. J was trimmed by 5 bases and V by 7 bases; bases with no gene match: 5. CDR3 size: 12 residues. Per germline, CDR1 MNHEY and CDR2 SVGAGI. In DNA, the CDR3 is TGTGCCAGCACGACAGGGTGGGACGAGCAGTACTTC. Translated, it gives CASTTGWDEQYF.

The chain combines TRBV5-8 with TRBJ2-2; D uncertain. Trimming took off 0 bases at V and 3 bases at J, with 6 bases between the two ends. The length of the CDR3 is 14 residues. CDR1 SGHTS and CDR2 YDEGEE come from the germline V gene. As DNA, the CDR3 is TGTGCCAGCAGCTTGGAACCGGACACCGGGGAGCTGTTTTTT. Translating gives CASSLEPDTGELFF.

This chain's CDR3 is CASSYSSRGDTDTQYF. For the CDR3, the DNA is TGTGCCAGCAGTTACTCCTCTCGGGGGGACACAGATACGCAGTATTTT. The chain joins TRBV6-5 to TRBJ2-3, with 7 bases matching TRBD2. V was pared by 0 bases and J by 2 bases, with 5 bases of the junction left unmatched. This CDR3 is 16 amino acids long. The germline CDR1 and CDR2 sequences are MNHEY and SVGAGI.

This chain joins TRBV4-1 and TRBJ2-3; TRBD2 aligns across 11 bases. The V and J ends lost 4 bases and 3 bases, in that order; junction bases with no gene match: 21. Looked up from germline, CDR1 is MGHRA and CDR2 is YSYEKL. This CDR3 contains 21 residues. CDR3 residues: CASSRDPTGTSGLPGTDTQYF. In DNA, the CDR3 is TGCGCCAGCAGCCGGGATCCTACCGGGACTAGCGGACTACCAGGAACAGATACGCAGTATTTT.

The chain has TRBV28 and TRBJ2-7; possibly TRBD2 for D (6 bases). CDR3 size: 15 residues. V was trimmed by 2 bases and J by 6 bases, leaving 17 bases between them. Germline values: CDR1 MDHEN, CDR2 SYDVKM. The CDR3 sequence: CASSLGDRQGGEQYF. The CDR3 coding sequence is TGTGCCAGCAGTTTAGGGGATCGGCAGGGAGGCGAGCAGTACTTC.

With regard to this clone: At one end, the junction sequence differs from germline, possibly due to a read error. The genes are TRBV10-3 and TRBJ1-1; no reliable D call. Germline V gives CDR1 ENHRY, CDR2 SYGVKD. The CDR3 is 15 amino acids. This CDR3 is CAISEGIRGAGRPEF. The CDR3 nucleotides are TGTGCCATCAGTGAAGGTATCCGGGGAGCGGGGAGACCTGAATTT.

V usage is TRBV5-1 and J usage is TRBJ1-4; D may be TRBD1 (6 bases). Trimming removed 4 bases at V and 4 bases at J, with 17 bases between. CDR3 length: 16 residues. CDR1 and CDR2 (germline): SGHRS, YFSETQ. This chain's CDR3 is CASSLHRADYNEKLFF. CDR3 DNA sequence: TGCGCCAGCAGCCTCCACAGGGCAGATTATAATGAAAAACTGTTTTTT.